This TCR beta chain was recorded in a study of T cells after yellow fever vaccination. About the study: SMART-Seq v4 Ultra Low Input prepared libraries from low-cell fractions. Regarding the study as a whole: Of the clonotypes, a small share occurred in both CD4 and CD8 compartments. The presence of abundant clonotypes contaminating from the bulk population was possible in FACS-sorted repertoires.

Template switching with 5'RACE generated the TCR cDNA and added a universal primer site and UMIs. TCRdb analysed the 5' RACE reads with MiXCR anew, one entry per CDR3 protein. The data hold hundreds of thousands of distinct CDR3 sequences, with 7.5% to 9.5% observed a single time. The sample holds many counts of this clonotype. Antigen specificity is unknown. Germline CDR1 LGHNA, CDR2 YSLEER. V was pared by 4 bases and J by 2 bases, with 3 bases of the junction left unmatched. CDR3 size: 14 residues. The sequenced sample was CD4+ T cells sorted from PBMCs, obtained 5 days after the yellow fever booster vaccination. This sequence was found in a man aged 18 to 30 who received the YFV17D yellow fever vaccine. The chain uses TRBV4-3 and TRBJ2-3, with 7 bases fitting TRBD1. The CDR3, as DNA: TGCGCCAGCAGCCTGGGACAGAACACAGATACGCAGTATTTT. Residues: CASSLGQNTDTQYF.